This T cell receptor (beta chain) was recovered during a study of breast tumors, draining lymph nodes, adjacent tissues. Overall study findings and caveats: Tumor T cell lymph node origin was a supported hypothesis, not proven. Luminal-like breast cancer showed significantly higher tumor–nontumor repertoire similarity than basal-like.

Breast cancer patients provided tissue from their axillary draining lymph nodes. The CDR3 sequence is 15 residues long. Germline V gene lookup returns CDR1 SGHVS and CDR2 FQNEAQ. V was pared by 1 base and J by 4 bases, with 10 bases between. Concerning this clonotype itself: Its target is not known.

TCRdb reanalysed the multiplex PCR reads using MiXCR and keeps one entry per CDR3 protein. The data hold 150,000 to 200,000 distinct CDR3 sequences, with around a third observed a single time. This chain joins TRBV7-8 and TRBJ1-4; possibly TRBD1 for D (5 bases). Source material: axillary lymph node tissue. The clonotype comes from a female donor with breast cancer. Some clones in this sample may be carry-over from other donors' samples. The CDR3 loop reads CASSLVRGFNEKLFF. For the CDR3, the DNA is TGTGCCAGCAGCTTAGTTAGGGGATTTAATGAAAAACTGTTTTTT.